Listed here is a single TCR beta chain. Its antigen is unknown. This sample stems from a study of T-cell memory formation after mild COVID-19. The wider study: The study found TCR clusters largely donor specific. Study-level findings and limits: Prior to infection, memory already included some responding clones, suggesting cross-reactive memory joined. For second-wave clones that peaked at day 37, SARS-CoV-2 specificity went unverified. Clones that got smaller from day 15 to 85 had even CD4/CD8, while clones growing later tipped toward CD4+.

Each CDR3 protein is one row after TCRdb ran MiXCR on the 5' RACE reads. This table holds 140,000 to 150,000 distinct CDR3 sequences, about 25% found once. The receptor was derived from an adult woman who had mild COVID-19 (a few samples of this study predate the infection). Cell type and time point are not known. The material sequenced was PBMCs or a T cell subset sorted from them (not recorded which).

The CDR3 nucleotides are TGTGCCAGCAGCATACCCCGGGGGGCCCCAACAGATACGCAGTATTTT. Residues: CASSIPRGAPTDTQYF. The chain couples TRBV13 to TRBJ2-3, with D possibly TRBD2 on 7 matching bases. Per germline, CDR1 PRHDT and CDR2 FYEKMQ (reference sequence). The CDR3 totals 16 residues. V lost 5 bases, J lost 3 bases, and 18 bases lay in between.